This T cell receptor (beta chain) was documented in a study of CD8 T cells in ankylosing spondylitis. Study results and limitations: Within peripheral blood, clones linked to disease were CD8+ and relatively rare. What appeared characteristic of ankylosing spondylitis blood was a TCR beta motif of under 10 highly homologous variants. Reports of some motif variants in reactive arthritis synovial fluid and blood predate this one.

Ten or more counts support this clonotype. The antigen is unknown. Per the germline V gene, CDR1 is DFQATT and CDR2 is SNEGSKA (reference sequence). Trimming cost V 3 bases and J 1 base, with 10 bases left between them. The CDR3 is 14 amino acids. Researchers built TCR beta libraries using quantitative 5'-RACE with molecular barcodes. Each CDR3 protein gets one entry after TCRdb re-called the 5' RACE reads with MiXCR. The profile shows about 260,000 distinct CDR3 sequences, more than 20% of them singletons. Source material: blood, either unsorted or a sorted T cell fraction (not recorded which). V usage is TRBV20-1 and J usage is TRBJ2-1; D call uncertain. The receptor comes from a male donor with ankylosing spondylitis or in good health (not recorded which). The CDR3 spells CSARLTTSYNEQFF. In nucleotides, the CDR3 is TGCAGTGCTAGGCTTACGACTTCCTACAATGAGCAGTTCTTC.